Listed here are 20 T cell receptor beta chains from one sample, sequenced in a study of OX40 agonist ivuxolimab in advanced cancers. The protocol was immunoSEQ multiplex PCR, while the TCRdb copy is restricted to in-frame clones and leaves out a portion. This sample has about 37,000 clones, with 86% found just once. The input for sequencing was CD4+ or CD8+ T cells sorted from blood, taken in a trial of the OX40 agonist ivuxolimab. The receptors here all came from an adult with an advanced solid tumor such as melanoma, head and neck, liver or kidney cancer.

V and J are TRBV13 and TRBJ1-2, with TRBD1 identical over 8 bases. This CDR3 spans 15 amino acids. V shed 5 bases, J shed 6 bases, and the junction held 11 bases outside the gene matches. CDR1 and CDR2 from the germline V gene are PRHDT and FYEKMQ (reference sequence). Here the CDR3 DNA reads TGTGCCAGCAGCAACCAGGGGGCGCGTATCGATGGCTACACCTTC. The encoded protein is CASSNQGARIDGYTF.

The chain employs TRBV7-2 and TRBJ1-5; TRBD1 agrees at 8 bases. The V and J ends lost 5 bases and 3 bases, in that order; junction bases with no gene match: 6. The germline V gene has CDR1 SGHTA and CDR2 FQGNSA. The CDR3 runs to 15 residues. CDR3 region: CASSKRQGTNQPQHF. DNA for the CDR3: TGTGCCAGCAGCAAGCGACAGGGGACCAATCAGCCCCAGCATTTT. Drawing the rest from reference TRBV7-2 and TRBJ1-5, the complete variable domain is GAGVSQSPSNKVTEKGKDVELRCDPISGHTALYWYRQSLGQGLEFLIYFQGNSAPDKSGLPSDRFSAERTGGSVSTLTIQRTQQEDSAVYLCASSKRQGTNQPQHFGDGTRLSIL.

The rearrangement joins TRBV7-2 to TRBJ2-3; 7 nucleotides align to TRBD2. The trim removed 3 bases at V and 1 base at J, leaving 4 bases unmatched. The CDR3 runs 15 residues. CDR1 SGHTA and CDR2 FQGNSA come from the germline V gene. DNA of the CDR3: TGTGCCAGCAGCTTTTTGGGGGGGGGCACAGATACGCAGTATTTT. Encoded protein: CASSFLGGGTDTQYF.

The chain has TRBV6-1 and TRBJ1-1, with a tentative D call TRBD1 (6 bases). Trimming left V 6 bases short and J 0 bases short, with 14 bases between. Looked up from germline, CDR1 is MNHNS and CDR2 is SASEGT. The CDR3 contains 15 residues. In nucleotides, the CDR3 is TGTGCCAGCAGAAGAGGAGACAGGATGAACACTGAAGCTTTCTTT. Residues: CASRRGDRMNTEAFF.

The chain employs TRBV19 and TRBJ1-5; 7 bases align to TRBD1. The V and J ends lost 7 bases and 7 bases, in that order; junction bases with no gene match: 10. Germline-derived CDR1 and CDR2 are LNHDA and SQIVND (reference sequence). The CDR3 consists of 14 residues. CDR3 protein: CASKSTGERQPQHF. In DNA form, the CDR3 reads TGTGCCAGTAAGAGCACAGGGGAGAGGCAGCCCCAGCATTTT.

The chain recombines TRBV11-3 with TRBJ2-2, with D perhaps given as TRBD1 or TRBD2 (5 bases each). V lost 5 bases to trimming and J lost 7 bases, with 17 bases between them. The germline CDR1 and CDR2 sequences are SGHNT and YENEEA. The CDR3 has 15 residues. CDR3 DNA: TGTGCCAGCAGCCCCCAGGGAGCAGAGAACGGGGAGCTGTTTTTT. This gives the protein CASSPQGAENGELFF.

This chain connects TRBV7-2 to TRBJ2-3; D is unclear. This CDR3 is built from 11 residues. Germline V lookup: CDR1 SGHTA, CDR2 FQGNSA. Trimming left V 5 bases short and J 5 bases short, with 5 bases between. The CDR3, as DNA: TGTGCCAGCAGCCCACAAGATACGCAGTATTTT. Protein: CASSPQDTQYF.

The chain couples TRBV6-5 to TRBJ1-2, with D uncertain. The CDR3 contains 13 residues. V was pared by 0 bases and J by 8 bases, with 10 bases between. Per germline, CDR1 MNHEY and CDR2 SVGAGI. CDR3 nucleotide sequence: TGTGCCAGCAGTTACTCCGGCGCGAGGGGCTACACCTTC. Its protein is CASSYSGARGYTF.

CDR3 sequence: CASSTRLAGEYEQYF. The CDR3 DNA follows: TGTGCCAGCAGCACCAGACTAGCGGGGGAGTACGAGCAGTACTTC. This chain links TRBV5-4 with TRBJ2-7; 12 bases match TRBD2. Trimming at V came to 4 bases and at J to 4 bases, leaving 6 bases not matched to a gene. The CDR3 is made up of 15 amino acids. From germline, CDR1 is SGHNT and CDR2 YYREEE (reference sequence).

This sequence joins TRBV19 and TRBJ2-5; D gene unclear. This CDR3 has 15 amino acids. The V gene's germline CDR1 is LNHDA and CDR2 SQIVND (reference sequence). Deletions cut 3 bases from V and 5 bases from J, with 16 bases between. CDR3 protein: CASSIGLRPWETQYF. The DNA of the CDR3 is TGTGCCAGTAGTATTGGCCTCCGGCCGTGGGAGACCCAGTACTTC.

The V call is TRBV18, the J call TRBJ2-4, with D perhaps matching TRBD1 or TRBD2 (7 bases each). Looked up from germline, CDR1 is KGHSH and CDR2 is LQKENI. With 4 bases removed from V and 6 bases from J, the gap between germline ends came to 16 bases. This CDR3 comprises 15 residues. The CDR3 loop is CASSQSQGGLNIQYF. The CDR3 nucleotides are TGTGCCAGCTCACAATCGCAGGGGGGGCTAAACATTCAGTACTTC.

The chain has TRBV28 and TRBJ1-4; 7 bases match TRBD1. CDR3 length: 14 residues. The ends lost 4 bases at V and 4 bases at J; junction bases unmatched: 3. Germline assignment: CDR1 MDHEN and CDR2 SYDVKM. This CDR3 is CASSYGTVNEKLFF. The CDR3 nucleotides read TGTGCCAGCAGTTATGGGACAGTTAATGAAAAACTGTTTTTT.

The chain combines TRBV11-2 with TRBJ2-3, with no clear D. The CDR3 runs to 15 residues. CDR1 is SGHAT and CDR2 is FQNNGV in the germline V gene. V lost 3 bases, J lost 3 bases, and 13 bases lay in between. The CDR3 DNA sequence: TGTGCCAGCAGCTTTTTCACCGGGCCTACAGATACGCAGTATTTT. It codes for CASSFFTGPTDTQYF.

The V gene is TRBV7-2, the J gene TRBJ2-2; no definite D call. Germline CDR1 and CDR2: SGHTA and FQGNSA. CDR3 length: 15 residues. V lost 3 bases and J 2 bases, leaving 10 bases between the germline ends. The DNA of the CDR3 is TGTGCCAGCAGCTTTGGGATCGACAACACCGGGGAGCTGTTTTTT. It encodes CASSFGIDNTGELFF.

The rearrangement joins TRBV7-6 to TRBJ1-6; D unclear. The CDR3 sequence is 13 residues long. V lost 1 base and J lost 4, with 2 bases in between. Germline values: CDR1 SGHVS, CDR2 FNYEAQ. CDR3 DNA: TGTGCCAGCAGCTTAGATTATAATTCACCCCTCCACTTT. Translation: CASSLDYNSPLHF.

The V call is TRBV12-5, the J call TRBJ1-2; D unclear. The CDR3 totals 15 residues. Germline V gene lookup returns CDR1 LGHNT and CDR2 FRNRAP. V was shortened by 6 bases and J by 8 bases, with 22 bases between the two germline ends. The CDR3 nucleotides read TGTGCTAGTGGCATCCGGGCCGGCGCCTGGAACGGCTACACCTTC. Encoded protein: CASGIRAGAWNGYTF.

V and J are TRBV6-1 and TRBJ1-5; D not resolved. The CDR3 runs 15 residues. Trimming pared 6 bases from V and 0 bases from J, leaving 12 bases between. Germline V CDR1 and CDR2: MNHNS, SASEGT. The CDR3 DNA reads TGTGCCAGCAGCCAGGACGGTTATAGCAATCAGCCCCAGCATTTT. As protein: CASSQDGYSNQPQHF.

V is TRBV29-1 and J is TRBJ1-2, with TRBD1 matching 8 bases. The CDR3 extends over 13 amino acids. The ends lost 5 bases at V and 7 bases at J; junction bases unmatched: 9. The germline V gene encodes CDR1 SQVTM and CDR2 ANQGSEA. CDR3 amino acids: CSVLRQGQGGYTF. DNA for the CDR3: TGCAGCGTTCTTCGACAGGGGCAAGGTGGCTACACCTTC.

This clone was counted once. The genes are TRBV7-6 and TRBJ1-3, with D perhaps matching TRBD1 (6 bases). V was trimmed by 0 bases and J by 6 bases, leaving 12 bases between them. Germline V gives CDR1 SGHVS, CDR2 FNYEAQ. This CDR3 spans 15 amino acids. The CDR3 sequence: CASSLAGNRENTIYF. CDR3 coding DNA: TGTGCCAGCAGCTTAGCGGGGAACAGGGAAAACACCATATATTTT.

The chain couples TRBV14 to TRBJ2-3; 8 bases match TRBD2. Germline V CDR1 and CDR2: SGHDN, FVKESK. V gave up 4 bases and J gave up 0 bases; unmatched junction bases: 6. The CDR3 totals 16 residues. The CDR3 nucleotides are TGTGCCAGCAGCCTCTGGACTAGCTCTAGCACAGATACGCAGTATTTT. Protein product: CASSLWTSSSTDTQYF.